Below, 14 T cell receptor beta chains from the same sample are listed, as sequenced in a study of cytomegalovirus exposure and HLA in healthy donors. Profiled with immunoSEQ multiplex PCR; TCRdb holds only in-frame clones, not every one. Among roughly 90,000 clones listed, approximately 93% were seen once. The sequenced sample was PBMCs. The origin of the receptors is a woman aged 25 to 39 in good health and CMV-seropositive.

The chain has TRBV9 and TRBJ1-5; TRBD1 matches at 9 bases. V dropped 4 bases and J dropped 0; count of bases not matched to a gene: 11. The CDR3 extends over 18 amino acids. Germline V gene sequence: CDR1 SGDLS, CDR2 YYNGEE. The CDR3 nucleotides read TGTGCCAGCAGCTCTCAGACAGGGGGGGTGAATAGCAATCAGCCCCAGCATTTT. It is translated as CASSSQTGGVNSNQPQHF.

This chain uses TRBV11-2 with TRBJ1-1; D gene unclear. Germline CDR1 and CDR2: SGHAT and FQNNGV. V shed 5 bases and J shed 11 bases, with 30 bases lying between them. The CDR3 contains 17 residues. The CDR3 region is CASSPISPMTQSTWAFF. The CDR3 DNA is TGTGCCAGCAGCCCGATCTCCCCAATGACACAAAGTACGTGGGCTTTCTTT.

This rearrangement joins TRBV5-4 to TRBJ2-3; 8 positions match TRBD1. The CDR3 has 14 residues. Trimming removed 4 bases from V and 1 base from J; junction bases left unmatched: 2. CDR1 and CDR2 from the germline V gene are SGHNT and YYREEE (reference sequence). The CDR3 region is CASSKGQGTDTQYF. The CDR3 DNA sequence: TGTGCCAGCAGCAAGGGACAGGGCACAGATACGCAGTATTTT.

The V and J genes are TRBV2 and TRBJ2-3; D perhaps matches TRBD2 (5 bases). V lost 2 bases and J lost 2, with 14 bases in between. The CDR3 consists of 16 residues. Germline CDR1 reads SNHLY; CDR2 reads FYNNEI. The CDR3 sequence is CASSENGSPPTDTQYF. Written as DNA, the CDR3 is TGTGCCAGCAGTGAAAATGGGAGCCCCCCCACAGATACGCAGTATTTT.

In DNA form, the CDR3 reads TGTGCCAGCAGCCCCTGGACTAGCGGGAGGCCGGGAGAGACCCAGTACTTC. This gives the protein CASSPWTSGRPGETQYF. The chain employs TRBV5-8 and TRBJ2-5; 14 nucleotides match TRBD2. J lost 4 bases, V lost 4 bases, and 9 bases had no gene match. The CDR3 is made up of 17 amino acids. CDR1 is SGHTS, CDR2 YDEGEE, per germline.

The V gene is TRBV5-1, the J gene TRBJ2-1, with D possibly matching TRBD2 (5 bases). The CDR3 spans 20 residues. From germline, CDR1 is SGHRS and CDR2 YFSETQ. Trimming cost V 0 bases and J 5 bases, with 27 bases left between them. The CDR3 spells CASSLAVLTEGRALDNEQFF. The CDR3 coding sequence is TGCGCCAGCAGCTTGGCCGTGTTAACCGAGGGAAGGGCTTTGGACAATGAGCAGTTCTTC.

J is TRBJ1-5 and V is TRBV6-1, with D possibly TRBD1 on 5 matching bases. The CDR3 is made up of 14 amino acids. The V and J ends lost 0 bases and 9 bases respectively, with 12 bases between them. Germline V gives CDR1 MNHNS, CDR2 SASEGT. DNA for the CDR3: TGTGCCAGCAGTGAAGCACAGGTAAGGGCGCCCCAGCATTTT. Residues: CASSEAQVRAPQHF.

The CDR3: CASSWGQGGNEQYF. CDR3 nucleotide sequence: TGTGCCAGCAGTTGGGGACAGGGAGGCAACGAGCAGTACTTC. The genes are TRBV6-5 and TRBJ2-7, with 9 bases fitting TRBD1. CDR3 length: 14 amino acids. Germline values: CDR1 MNHEY, CDR2 SVGAGI. Losses at the gene ends were 4 bases for V and 5 bases for J; bases not matched to a gene: 6.

The chain employs TRBV9 and TRBJ2-7, with TRBD2 matching over 9 bases. Looked up from germline, CDR1 is SGDLS and CDR2 is YYNGEE. J gave up 3 bases and V 0 bases, and 4 bases lay outside the gene matches. CDR3 length: 15 residues. CDR3 residues: CASSVDGSGSYEQYF. In DNA, the CDR3 is TGTGCCAGCAGCGTAGATGGTAGCGGGAGCTACGAGCAGTACTTC.

This chain links TRBV10-3 with TRBJ1-5, with TRBD1 as a possible D gene (5 bases). The length of the CDR3 is 13 residues. From germline, CDR1 is ENHRY and CDR2 SYGVKD. V was trimmed by 6 bases and J by 3 bases, leaving 9 bases between them. In DNA form, the CDR3 reads TGTGCCATCAGACAGGACCCCAATCAGCCCCAGCATTTT. Amino acids: CAIRQDPNQPQHF.

The CDR3 sequence: CASSTRPPGSGNTIYF. As DNA, the CDR3 is TGTGCCAGCAGTACGCGTCCCCCTGGCTCTGGAAACACCATATATTTT. The chain employs TRBV14 and TRBJ1-3; D not resolved. Per the germline V gene, CDR1 is SGHDN and CDR2 is FVKESK. This CDR3 spans 16 amino acids. Trimming shortened V by 6 bases and J by 0 bases, and 15 bases separated the two germline ends.

The chain is built from TRBV21-1 and TRBJ2-3; no check of the table's D call, TRBD2, against the DNA was made. TRBV21-1 is annotated as a pseudogene. The CDR3 sequence is 15 residues long. Here the CDR3 DNA reads TGTGCCAGCGAGGTTGGCATCCTAAGCACAGATACGCAGTATTTT. Protein sequence: CASEVGILSTDTQYF.

V usage is TRBV19 and J usage is TRBJ2-1, with TRBD2 matching 12 bases. V was clipped by 0 bases and J by 8 bases; unmatched bases: 8. The length of the CDR3 is 17 residues. Germline CDR1 reads LNHDA; CDR2 reads SQIVND (reference sequence). CDR3 bases: TGTGCCAGTAGTATAGATACCGGGACTAGCGGGTTTTATGAGCAGTTCTTC. Its protein product is CASSIDTGTSGFYEQFF.

This chain uses TRBV9 with TRBJ2-5; 7 bases align to TRBD1. V lost 3 bases and J lost 1; bases outside the gene matches: 6. This CDR3 spans 15 amino acids. Germline V lookup: CDR1 SGDLS, CDR2 YYNGEE. DNA for the CDR3: TGTGCCAGCAGCGGCTCCGGGACAGTCCAAGAGACCCAGTACTTC. Its translation is CASSGSGTVQETQYF. Together with reference TRBV9 and TRBJ2-5, the CDR3 gives the full variable domain: DSGVTQTPKHLITATGQRVTLRCSPRSGDLSVYWYQQSLDQGLQFLIQYYNGEERAKGNILERFSAQQFPDLHSELNLSSLELGDSALYFCASSGSGTVQETQYFGPGTRLLVL.